Presented here are 30 T cell receptor beta chains from one specimen sequenced in a study of blood T cell repertoires in COVID-19. Here immunoSEQ multiplex PCR was the method, and the copy in TCRdb shows in-frame clones only, minus some. This table holds roughly 350,000 clones, roughly 90% found once. Sequenced sample: peripheral blood. These TCRs come from a woman between 50 and 59 years old with active or convalescent COVID-19.

The chain links TRBV4-1 to TRBJ1-2; no reliable D call. The length of the CDR3 is 12 residues. V gave up 1 base and J gave up 6 bases, with 6 bases separating them. The germline CDR1 and CDR2 sequences are MGHRA and YSYEKL. The CDR3 reads CASSQVLHGYTF. The CDR3 DNA sequence: TGCGCCAGCAGCCAAGTCCTCCATGGCTACACCTTC.

The J gene is TRBJ1-1, the V gene TRBV6-4; D may be TRBD1 (5 bases). The CDR3 is 13 amino acids. Germline values: CDR1 MRHNA, CDR2 SNTAGT. Trimming pared 5 bases from V and 1 base from J, leaving 8 bases between. The CDR3 DNA reads TGTGCCAGCAGTTTCGACAGGAACACTGAAGCTTTCTTT. Protein product: CASSFDRNTEAFF.

This clone was seen only once. The CDR3 sequence is CASKVAGTNTEAFF. CDR3 nucleotides: TGTGCCTCAAAGGTGGCAGGAACTAACACTGAAGCTTTCTTT. V is TRBV18 and J is TRBJ1-1; no reliable D call. Germline CDR1 and CDR2: KGHSH and LQKENI. This CDR3 contains 14 residues. Trimming shortened V by 11 bases and J by 2 bases, and 18 bases separated the two germline ends.

This chain uses TRBV7-2 with TRBJ1-2; 7 bases line up with TRBD1. The CDR3 consists of 15 residues. V shed 5 bases, J shed 6 bases, and the junction held 12 bases outside the gene matches. Germline V gene lookup returns CDR1 SGHTA and CDR2 FQGNSA. The CDR3 nucleotides read TGTGCCAGCAGCCGTTATTATAGACAGGGTAATGGCTACACCTTC. It codes for CASSRYYRQGNGYTF.

The CDR3: CASMALAGALNEQFF. The CDR3 DNA sequence: TGTGCCAGCATGGCCCTAGCGGGAGCCCTAAATGAGCAGTTCTTC. The chain joins TRBV2 to TRBJ2-1, with TRBD2 identical over 10 bases. Per the germline V gene, CDR1 is SNHLY and CDR2 is FYNNEI. The CDR3 loop spans 15 amino acids. V lost 7 bases, J lost 7 bases, and 10 bases stayed unmatched.

This clone was detected only a few times. Here the CDR3 DNA reads TGTGCCTGGAGCGACAGGGCCCGAAGCACCTATGGCTACACCTTC. Protein product: CAWSDRARSTYGYTF. The chain has TRBV30 and TRBJ1-2; 7 bases align to TRBD1. V lost 3 bases to trimming and J lost 4 bases; unmatched junction nucleotides: 11. The V gene's germline CDR1 is GTSNPN and CDR2 SVGIG (reference sequence). The CDR3 is 15 residues long. Drawing the rest from reference TRBV30 and TRBJ1-2, the complete variable domain is SQTIHQWPATLVQPVGSPLSLECTVEGTSNPNLYWYRQAAGRGLQLLFYSVGIGQISSEVPQNLSASRPQDRQFILSSKKLLLSDSGFYLCAWSDRARSTYGYTFGSGTRLTVV.

This chain links TRBV18 with TRBJ1-2; the D gene is possibly TRBD1 (6 bases). V lost 2 bases and J 4 bases, leaving 11 bases between the germline ends. This CDR3 comprises 14 residues. Germline V gives CDR1 KGHSH, CDR2 LQKENI. The CDR3 region is CASSPGTSIYGYTF. CDR3 DNA sequence: TGTGCCAGCTCACCAGGGACATCAATCTATGGCTACACCTTC. Full variable domain (rest looked up from reference TRBV18 and TRBJ1-2): NAGVMQNPRHLVRRRGQEARLRCSPMKGHSHVYWYRQLPEEGLKFMVYLQKENIIDESGMPKERFSAEFPKEGPSILRIQQVVRGDSAAYFCASSPGTSIYGYTFGSGTRLTVV.

Concerning this clone itself: The sample has other DNA sequences that encode this CDR3 too. The V call is TRBV7-2, the J call TRBJ2-7; 7 bases are shared with TRBD2. J was trimmed by 3 bases and V by 3 bases; bases with no gene match: 2. The CDR3 length is 13 residues. In germline, CDR1 is SGHTA, CDR2 FQGNSA. This CDR3 reads CASSFGGGYEQYF. CDR3 nucleotides: TGTGCCAGCAGCTTTGGCGGGGGCTACGAGCAGTACTTC. The full variable domain, its missing parts supplied by reference TRBV7-2 and TRBJ2-7, is GAGVSQSPSNKVTEKGKDVELRCDPISGHTALYWYRQSLGQGLEFLIYFQGNSAPDKSGLPSDRFSAERTGGSVSTLTIQRTQQEDSAVYLCASSFGGGYEQYFGPGTRLTVT.

J is TRBJ2-1 and V is TRBV7-2, with 7 bases fitting TRBD2. CDR3 length equals 14 residues. Per the germline V gene, CDR1 is SGHTA and CDR2 is FQGNSA. V was clipped by 3 bases and J by 4 bases; unmatched bases: 3. The DNA of the CDR3 is TGTGCCAGCAGCTTGGGACTAAATTACAATGAGCAGTTCTTC. Amino acid sequence: CASSLGLNYNEQFF.

The rearrangement uses TRBV30 and TRBJ2-7, with a weak D call TRBD1 (5 bases). Looked up from germline, CDR1 is GTSNPN and CDR2 is SVGIG (reference sequence). This CDR3 is 13 amino acids long. Trimming shortened V by 1 base and J by 2 bases, and 9 bases separated the two germline ends. This CDR3 is CAWSGQNPYEQYF. As DNA, the CDR3 is TGTGCCTGGAGTGGACAGAATCCCTACGAGCAGTACTTC.

The V gene is TRBV9, the J gene TRBJ2-1, with 12 bases that match TRBD2. V shed 4 bases and J 9 bases; nucleotides not matched to a gene: 11. CDR1 and CDR2 from the germline V gene are SGDLS and YYNGEE. The CDR3 consists of 16 residues. For the CDR3, the DNA is TGTGCCAGCAGCAACCGACTAGCGGGAGTTAGAGGTGAGCAGTTCTTC. Encoded protein: CASSNRLAGVRGEQFF.

The chain employs TRBV19 and TRBJ1-2; 11 bases align to TRBD1. The CDR3 is 15 residues long. Trimming removed 8 bases from V and 4 bases from J; junction bases left unmatched: 9. CDR1 is LNHDA and CDR2 is SQIVND in the germline V gene (reference sequence). As DNA, the CDR3 is TGTGCCAGTGGATTCCGGGACAGGGGGGCCTATGGCTACACCTTC. It codes for CASGFRDRGAYGYTF.

The chain uses TRBV19 and TRBJ1-5; 7 bases align to TRBD1. The CDR3 is made up of 17 amino acids. After removal of 2 bases from V and 7 bases from J, the junction contained 14 bases not matched to a gene. The V gene's germline CDR1 is LNHDA and CDR2 SQIVND (reference sequence). The CDR3 region is CASSIRTGGVLGQPQHF. CDR3 sequence (DNA): TGTGCCAGTAGTATAAGGACAGGAGGGGTTCTCGGACAGCCCCAGCATTTT.

The chain links TRBV14 to TRBJ2-7; D perhaps matches TRBD2 (6 bases). Germline-derived CDR1 and CDR2 are SGHDN and FVKESK. V was clipped by 4 bases and J by 5 bases, with 21 bases between them. The CDR3 contains 16 residues. The CDR3 protein is CASSPLDGGLNNEQYF. The CDR3 coding sequence is TGTGCCAGCAGCCCCCTAGACGGGGGATTAAACAACGAGCAGTACTTC.

The CDR3 nucleotides read TGCGCCAGCAGCTTGGCCATAGGACAGGGGTACCAAGAGACCCAGTACTTC. This sequence encodes CASSLAIGQGYQETQYF. This chain connects TRBV5-1 to TRBJ2-5, with 9 bases matching TRBD1. Losses at the gene ends were 0 bases for V and 0 bases for J; bases not matched to a gene: 6. Germline V gene sequence: CDR1 SGHRS, CDR2 YFSETQ. CDR3 length equals 17 residues. Based on the CDR3 plus reference TRBV5-1 and TRBJ2-5, the full variable domain is KAGVTQTPRYLIKTRGQQVTLSCSPISGHRSVSWYQQTPGQGLQFLFEYFSETQRNKGNFPGRFSGRQFSNSRSEMNVSTLELGDSALYLCASSLAIGQGYQETQYFGPGTRLLVL.

In nucleotides, the CDR3 is TGTGCCAGCAGCCGGACTAGCGGGAGCCGGTCCTTGGGGAGGGACCTACAAAAGCAGTTCTTC. Protein: CASSRTSGSRSLGRDLQKQFF. This chain links TRBV3-1 (or the pseudogene TRBV3-2) with TRBJ2-1; 13 bases are shared with TRBD2. This CDR3 region has 21 residues. V gave up 4 bases and J gave up 11 bases; unmatched junction bases: 26. CDR1 and CDR2 from the germline V gene are LGHDT and YNNKEL (reference sequence).

This sequence joins TRBV6-5 and TRBJ2-3; 10 bases agree with TRBD1. The CDR3 covers 14 residues. CDR1 and CDR2 from the germline V gene are MNHEY and SVGAGI. The J segment lost 3 bases and the V segment lost 6 bases, leaving 3 bases of the junction unmatched. CDR3: CASSSGQGTDTQYF. The DNA of the CDR3 is TGTGCCAGCAGCTCGGGACAGGGGACAGATACGCAGTATTTT.

The chain combines TRBV4-3 with TRBJ2-7; 12 bases agree with TRBD2. J lost 2 bases, V lost 4 bases, and 9 bases had no gene match. This CDR3 has 17 amino acids. CDR1 and CDR2 from the germline V gene are LGHNA and YSLEER. The CDR3 loop reads CASSLLLAGGAAYEQYF. The CDR3 nucleotides read TGCGCCAGCAGCCTCCTACTAGCGGGGGGAGCTGCCTACGAGCAGTACTTC.

This clone was seen once. V is TRBV19 and J is TRBJ2-7; 9 bases agree with TRBD2. V gave up 1 base and J gave up 7 bases; unmatched junction bases: 5. The germline CDR1 and CDR2 sequences are LNHDA and SQIVND (reference sequence). This CDR3 has 14 residues. The CDR3 bases are TGTGCCAGTAGTATAGGACTAGCGGCGGCTGAGCAGTACTTC. Translated: CASSIGLAAAEQYF.

This clone came up once. The rearrangement links TRBV4-2 to TRBJ1-2; the D gene is possibly TRBD1 (5 bases). The germline V gene has CDR1 LGHNA and CDR2 YNFKEQ. The CDR3 covers 14 residues. V shed 1 base and J shed 8 bases, with 14 bases lying between them. The CDR3 region is CASSQVWQGGGYTF. CDR3 sequence (DNA): TGTGCCAGCAGCCAAGTGTGGCAGGGCGGAGGCTACACCTTC.

The chain combines TRBV2 with TRBJ1-2, with 7 bases that match TRBD1. The CDR3 totals 15 residues. The ends lost 5 bases at V and 4 bases at J; junction bases unmatched: 10. Germline CDR1 and CDR2: SNHLY and FYNNEI. The CDR3 nucleotides are TGTGCCAGCAGTCCGTCGGGACAGCTATTCTATGGCTACACCTTC. This encodes CASSPSGQLFYGYTF.

In DNA, the CDR3 is TGTGCCAGTAGTATTTCAGGGGTGGGCACTGAAGCTTTCTTT. Translation gives CASSISGVGTEAFF. This chain links TRBV19 with TRBJ1-1, with D possibly matching TRBD1 (6 bases). The CDR3 consists of 14 residues. V lost 3 bases to trimming and J lost 4 bases, with 12 bases between them. The V gene's germline CDR1 is LNHDA and CDR2 SQIVND (reference sequence).

This clone was counted a single time. V gene TRBV3-1 (or the pseudogene TRBV3-2) combines with J gene TRBJ1-4; 7 bases match TRBD1. In germline, CDR1 is LGHDT, CDR2 YNNKEL (reference sequence). This CDR3 has 16 residues. The V gene end was trimmed by 4 bases and the J gene end by 8 bases; junction bases not matched to a gene: 13. This CDR3 is CASSRQPGQLREKLFF. Written as DNA, the CDR3 is TGTGCCAGCAGCCGACAACCGGGACAGTTACGAGAAAAACTGTTTTTT.

CDR3 bases: TGTGCCAGCAGCCTGAGGGACAGGGGCGAAGAAAAACTGTTTTTT. Its protein product is CASSLRDRGEEKLFF. V gene TRBV9 combines with J gene TRBJ1-4; 10 bases fit TRBD1. The germline V gene encodes CDR1 SGDLS and CDR2 YYNGEE. Trimming removed 4 bases from V and 8 bases from J; junction bases left unmatched: 8. CDR3 size: 15 residues.

The gene calls are TRBV7-9 and TRBJ2-7; D is perhaps TRBD2 (6 bases). The germline V gene has CDR1 SEHNR and CDR2 FQNEAQ (reference sequence). The CDR3 has 15 amino acids. The V and J ends lost 1 base and 2 bases respectively, with 12 bases between them. The DNA of the CDR3 is TGTGCCAGCAGCTTAGTGGGGGGATCCCCCTACGAGCAGTACTTC. Amino acids: CASSLVGGSPYEQYF.

This clone was detected only once. This chain links TRBV19 with TRBJ2-2; 7 positions agree with TRBD1. CDR3 length: 14 residues. Germline CDR1 is LNHDA and CDR2 is SQIVND (reference sequence). With 5 bases clipped from V and 5 bases from J, the junction kept 5 bases outside the gene matches. The CDR3 sequence: CASSLAGGTGELFF. CDR3 nucleotide sequence: TGTGCCAGTAGTTTGGCAGGGGGAACCGGGGAGCTGTTTTTT.

The DNA for the CDR3 is TGCAGCGTTTTTCTTCACAGCAACCCCCGTGAAGCTTTCTTT. Residues: CSVFLHSNPREAFF. The chain employs TRBV29-1 and TRBJ1-1, with unresolved D. Germline V lookup: CDR1 SQVTM, CDR2 ANQGSEA. This CDR3 has 14 amino acids. V was trimmed by 5 bases and J by 7 bases, leaving 20 bases between them.

The chain joins TRBV7-3 to TRBJ1-2; weak D call: TRBD1 (6 bases). CDR1 and CDR2 (germline): SGHTA, FQGTGA. The CDR3 extends over 16 amino acids. V lost 2 bases to trimming and J lost 2 bases, with 15 bases between them. CDR3 DNA sequence: TGTGCCAGCAGCTTAGTACCGCGGACAGCAAACTATGGCTACACCTTC. Translation: CASSLVPRTANYGYTF.

V gene TRBV18 combines with J gene TRBJ1-4; D might be TRBD1 (5 bases). The CDR3 covers 16 residues. The V and J ends lost 1 base and 7 bases respectively, with 16 bases between them. Germline-derived CDR1 and CDR2 are KGHSH and LQKENI. The CDR3 nucleotides are TGTGCCAGCTCACCACAAGGGGCCAGGGTCGGTGAAAAACTGTTTTTT. This codes for CASSPQGARVGEKLFF.

The chain combines TRBV7-6 with TRBJ1-1, with no clear D. The ends were cut back, 1 base at V and 1 base at J, with 4 bases in the middle. CDR1 SGHVS and CDR2 FNYEAQ come from the germline V gene. This CDR3 spans 13 amino acids. The CDR3 DNA is TGTGCCAGCAGCTTAGACAAGAACACTGAAGCTTTCTTT. This gives the protein CASSLDKNTEAFF. Drawing the rest from reference TRBV7-6 and TRBJ1-1, the complete variable domain is GAGVSQSPRYKVTKRGQDVALRCDPISGHVSLYWYRQALGQGPEFLTYFNYEAQQDKSGLPNDRFSAERPEGSISTLTIQRTEQRDSAMYRCASSLDKNTEAFFGQGTRLTVV.